The TCR beta chain described here comes from a study of blood T cell repertoires in COVID-19 (TCRdb year 2020). For context, the study as a whole: Collaborator samples came from the United States, Italy and Spain and covered acute and convalescent phases of COVID-19. Deeply sampled blood TCRbeta repertoires from subjects exposed to, actively infected with, or recovered from COVID-19 were included in the dataset. A de-identified subject ID, COVID-19 status, age in years and sex were almost always included in the sample metadata. The material from the prospective study consisted of cDNA or gDNA derived from T cells, B-cell-depleted T cells, or PBMCs. Where available, HLA class I and class II types were obtained from metadata supplied by the sample provider rather than from assay-based typing. The repertoires were released in a freely available public database intended as a resource for research on the immune response to SARS-CoV-2. The samples were drawn from two sources: the first 160 participants of the ongoing ImmuneRACE study, and 950 to 1,500 subjects contributed by 6 global collaborators.

Collaborating institutions collected whole blood in K2EDTA tubes following their own protocols. Collaborator samples were shipped for TCRbeta analysis as frozen whole blood, isolated PBMCs, or DNA extracted from either sample type. TCRbeta CDR3 regions were amplified from genomic DNA by means of the immunoSEQ Assay, a bias-controlled multiplex PCR. The authors' pipeline ran thus. Nucleated cell counts per sample were estimated from amplification of reference gene primers within the assay. Sequence reads were collapsed and filtered to measure the absolute abundance of every unique TCRbeta CDR3 rearrangement. For each sample, productive Simpson clonality was calculated by taking the square root of Simpson's diversity index across productive rearrangements. TCRdb stores this immuneACCESS table with in-frame sequences only. Part of the clones is absent; in the studies checked, under half of the shortfall reflects unresolved V genes, and no reason is known for the rest. For V, J and clone size, that table is used; D and trimming come from the DNA. The sample profile shows roughly 120,000 clones; about 89% of them were found once. 25% to 35% of the sample lies in the top ten.

Broader findings and caveats from the paper: The quantity of clinical and demographic metadata differed by source and by participant and was supplied without curation.

The CDR3 starts with the cysteine, ends with the phenylalanine, and has 13 residues. Just the 39-base CDR3 DNA is kept, in frame starting at base 1. According to the germline V gene (reference sequence), CDR1 reads LGHDT and CDR2 reads YNNKEL. The germline V end is reduced by 4 bases and the J end by 3 bases; junction bases left unmatched: 3. As for this clone: The antigen this receptor binds is unknown. Base-call qualities are not available, and no considerably larger clone is one nucleotide away.

The sequenced sample was peripheral blood. This sequence was found in a woman aged 70-85 years with acute or convalescent COVID-19. The chain uses TRBV3-1 (or the pseudogene TRBV3-2) and TRBJ2-7; 7 nucleotides in the junction match TRBD2. The bases read TGTGCCAGCAGCCTTTGGGGGGGCTACGAGCAGTACTTC. It is translated as CASSLWGGYEQYF.